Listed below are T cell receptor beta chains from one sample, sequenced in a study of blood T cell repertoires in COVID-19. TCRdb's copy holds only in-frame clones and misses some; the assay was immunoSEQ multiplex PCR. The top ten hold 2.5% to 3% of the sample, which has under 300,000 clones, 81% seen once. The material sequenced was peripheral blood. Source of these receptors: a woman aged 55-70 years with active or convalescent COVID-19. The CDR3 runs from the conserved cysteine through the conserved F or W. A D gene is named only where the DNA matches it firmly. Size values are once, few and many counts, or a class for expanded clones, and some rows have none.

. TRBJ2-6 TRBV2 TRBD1 TGTGCCAGCAGTGGACAGGGGGCCAGAGGGGCCAACGTCCTGACTTTC CASSGQGARGANVLTF
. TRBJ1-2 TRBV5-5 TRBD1 TGTGCCAGCAGCTTTGATACGGGACAGGGCTATGGCTACACCTTC CASSFDTGQGYGYTF
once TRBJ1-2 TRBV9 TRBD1 TGTGCCAGCAGCCCCCTGGGACAGGGCGATTATGGCTACACCTTC CASSPLGQGDYGYTF
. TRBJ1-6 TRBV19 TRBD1 TGTGCCAGTAGTACCGGACAGGGACTGAATAATTCACCCCTCCACTTT CASSTGQGLNNSPLHF
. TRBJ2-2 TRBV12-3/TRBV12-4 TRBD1 TGTGCCAGCAGTCGACAGGGTCTCGGGGAGCTGTTTTTT CASSRQGLGELFF
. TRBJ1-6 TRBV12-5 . TGTGCTAGTGGTTTGAGGTTTGGAACTCAACAGGGTCCCATTAATTCACCCCTCCACTTT CASGLRFGTQQGPINSPLHF
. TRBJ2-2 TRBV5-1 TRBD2 TGCGCCAGCAGCTTGTACGGCCGCGGGGGTGCCGGGGAGCTGTTTTTT CASSLYGRGGAGELFF
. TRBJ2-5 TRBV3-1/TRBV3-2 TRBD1 TGTGCCAGCAGCCCCCTGACAGGGGTAGGAGAGACCCAGTACTTC CASSPLTGVGETQYF
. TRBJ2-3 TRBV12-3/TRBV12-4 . TGTGCCAGCAGCCTTAGCACAGATACGCAGTATTTT CASSLSTDTQYF
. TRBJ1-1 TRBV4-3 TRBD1 TGCGCCAGCAGCCAAGCCTCGGACAGGGAAGCTTTCTTT CASSQASDREAFF
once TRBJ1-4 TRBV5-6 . TGTGCCAGCAGCTTGGGAGGGGGTTTGGGTGAAAAACTGTTTTTT CASSLGGGLGEKLFF
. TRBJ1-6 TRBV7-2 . TGTGCCAGCAGCTTAGCGATCCCTTTAGACAGATATTCACCCCTCCACTTT CASSLAIPLDRYSPLHF
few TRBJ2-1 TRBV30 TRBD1 TGTGCCTGGCGCAGGGGGTACAATGAGCAGTTCTTC CAWRRGYNEQFF
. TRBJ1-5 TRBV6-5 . TGTGCCAGCAGTTACTCGGGGGCAGGCGGACAGCCCCAGCATTTT CASSYSGAGGQPQHF
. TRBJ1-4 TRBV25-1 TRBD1 TGTGCCAGCGCCAGACAGGGGGGAAATGAAAAACTGTTTTTT CASARQGGNEKLFF
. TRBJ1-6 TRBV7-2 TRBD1 TGTGCCAGCAGCACCACAGGGGATGGTTCACCCCTCCACTTT CASSTTGDGSPLHF
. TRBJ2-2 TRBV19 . TGTGCCAGTAGTACAGGGTGGTACACCGGGGAGCTGTTTTTT CASSTGWYTGELFF
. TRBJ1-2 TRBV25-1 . TGTGCCAGCAGTGAAGGCAGGGAACATGGCTACACCTTC CASSEGREHGYTF
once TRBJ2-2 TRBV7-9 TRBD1 TGTGCCAGCAGGACAAGAACAGGGGGGAACACCGGGGAGCTGTTTTTT CASRTRTGGNTGELFF